The clone carrying this T cell receptor beta chain was seen once. Its specificity is unknown. Data came from immunoSEQ multiplex PCR; TCRdb stores just in-frame clones and leaves some out. Found here are more than 70,000 clones, roughly nine tenths of them singletons; the top ten hold roughly 1.2%. These data come from a study of T cell responses to AZD1222 COVID-19 vaccine. Study findings and constraints: Repertoires were sampled only after the peak T cell response.

This receptor was taken from an adult who received the AZD1222 COVID-19 vaccine. The sample here was peripheral blood, taken 28 days after the second AZD1222 dose.

In nucleotides, the CDR3 is TGTGCCAGCAGCTCATCAGGTGTTAGCACTGAAGCTTTCTTT. Encoded protein: CASSSSGVSTEAFF. The genes are TRBV7-9 and TRBJ1-1; D remains ambiguous. This CDR3 is 14 amino acids long. The V end lost 4 bases, the J end lost 4 bases, and 13 bases lay between the germline ends. Germline V gives CDR1 SEHNR, CDR2 FQNEAQ (reference sequence).